Below are 32 T cell receptor beta chains sequenced from a single sample in a study of radiotherapy plus CTLA-4 blockade in lung cancer. Profiled with immunoSEQ multiplex PCR; TCRdb holds only in-frame clones, not every one. The sample consists of 20,000 to 25,000 clones, about three quarters of them appearing once. Here the sequenced sample was peripheral blood, taken from a patient treated with radiotherapy plus ipilimumab. These receptors were obtained from a human donor with non-small cell lung cancer who had stable disease on radiotherapy plus ipilimumab.

The CDR3 coding sequence is TGTGCCAGCAGTCGACAGGGGGCGAACTATGGCTACACCTTC. Its translation is CASSRQGANYGYTF. J is TRBJ1-2 and V is TRBV5-6; 10 nucleotides match TRBD1. The J segment lost 2 bases and the V segment lost 5 bases, leaving 3 bases of the junction unmatched. The CDR3 loop spans 14 amino acids. Germline lookup yields CDR1 SGHDT and CDR2 YYEEEE.

The chain has TRBV6-1 and TRBJ2-1, with 10 bases that match TRBD1. Germline values: CDR1 MNHNS, CDR2 SASEGT. The trim removed 5 bases at V and 8 bases at J, leaving 6 bases unmatched. CDR3 size: 14 residues. CDR3 residues: CASSPRTGGDEQFF. CDR3 nucleotides: TGTGCCAGCAGTCCGAGGACAGGGGGGGATGAGCAGTTCTTC.

The chain combines TRBV28 with TRBJ1-5, with D possibly being TRBD1 (5 bases). Per the germline V gene, CDR1 is MDHEN and CDR2 is SYDVKM. Trimming shortened V by 7 bases and J by 3 bases, and 10 bases separated the two germline ends. CDR3 length: 13 residues. The CDR3 DNA reads TGTGCCAGCACAGGGAGGACCAATCAGCCCCAGCATTTT. Its translation: CASTGRTNQPQHF.

This chain uses TRBV6-6 with TRBJ1-1; D possibly corresponds to TRBD1 (5 bases). The CDR3 totals 14 residues. Trimming removed 6 bases from V and 0 bases from J, with 11 bases in between. Germline V gene lookup returns CDR1 MNHNY and CDR2 SVGAGI (reference sequence). This chain's CDR3 is CASSRELMNTEAFF. Written as DNA, the CDR3 is TGTGCCAGCAGCAGGGAACTTATGAACACTGAAGCTTTCTTT.

The chain recombines TRBV7-9 with TRBJ2-1; the D gene is possibly TRBD2 (6 bases). CDR3 length: 15 amino acids. Looked up from germline, CDR1 is SEHNR and CDR2 is FQNEAQ (reference sequence). The V end lost 5 bases, the J end lost 8 bases, and 19 bases lay between the germline ends. CDR3 in amino acids: CASSPQEGVWDEQFF. The CDR3, as DNA: TGTGCCAGCAGCCCCCAGGAGGGCGTGTGGGATGAGCAGTTCTTC.

The DNA for the CDR3 is TGTGCCAGCAGCCCCCGACACACCGTGGAAGAGACCCAGTACTTC. This codes for CASSPRHTVEETQYF. The V call is TRBV5-4, the J call TRBJ2-5; D ambiguous. CDR1 SGHNT and CDR2 YYREEE come from the germline V gene (reference sequence). Trimming took off 4 bases at V and 3 bases at J, with 16 bases between the two ends. CDR3 length: 15 residues.

This clone was recorded a few times. The J gene is TRBJ1-1, the V gene TRBV9; no firm D call. Germline CDR1 SGDLS, CDR2 YYNGEE. Trimming cost V 0 bases and J 8 bases, with 11 bases left between them. CDR3 length: 13 residues. CDR3 loop: CASSVGVEGEAFF. DNA of the CDR3: TGTGCCAGCAGCGTAGGAGTCGAGGGAGAAGCTTTCTTT. The full variable domain, its missing parts supplied by reference TRBV9 and TRBJ1-1, is DSGVTQTPKHLITATGQRVTLRCSPRSGDLSVYWYQQSLDQGLQFLIQYYNGEERAKGNILERFSAQQFPDLHSELNLSSLELGDSALYFCASSVGVEGEAFFGQGTRLTVV.

V and J are TRBV14 and TRBJ1-2; D may be TRBD1 (6 bases). The germline V gene has CDR1 SGHDN and CDR2 FVKESK. The CDR3 sequence is 17 residues long. V gave up 5 bases and J gave up 6 bases, with 25 bases separating them. CDR3 sequence (DNA): TGTGCCAGCAGCTCGATACCGGGAACGGGGGCAGGAGATGGCTACACCTTC. Encoded protein: CASSSIPGTGAGDGYTF.

This clone appeared once. V and J are TRBV7-9 and TRBJ2-1; 9 bases are shared with TRBD2. This CDR3 region has 18 residues. Germline trimming cut 2 bases from V and 5 bases from J; bases unmatched to any gene: 13. The germline V gene has CDR1 SEHNR and CDR2 FQNEAQ (reference sequence). The CDR3 protein is CASSLSIGSSGKNNEQFF. CDR3 DNA: TGTGCCAGCAGCTTAAGTATCGGGTCTAGCGGGAAGAACAATGAGCAGTTCTTC.

V gene TRBV2 combines with J gene TRBJ2-1, with D perhaps TRBD1 (5 bases). This CDR3 is 16 amino acids long. V was clipped by 6 bases and J by 4 bases, with 19 bases between them. Per germline, CDR1 SNHLY and CDR2 FYNNEI. CDR3: CASSLMGLVVYNEQFF. The CDR3 DNA is TGTGCCAGCAGCCTCATGGGGCTAGTGGTATACAATGAGCAGTTCTTC.

The V call is TRBV7-2, the J call TRBJ1-1; 10 bases are a match to TRBD1. Germline V gene data show CDR1 as SGHTA and CDR2 as FQGNSA. The CDR3 is 15 residues long. V gave up 3 bases and J gave up 7 bases; unmatched junction bases: 8. The CDR3 DNA reads TGTGCCAGCAGCTTGACGACAGGGGGCGTCGGTGAAGCTTTCTTT. Its translation: CASSLTTGGVGEAFF. The whole variable domain, remainder taken from reference TRBV7-2 and TRBJ1-1, is GAGVSQSPSNKVTEKGKDVELRCDPISGHTALYWYRQSLGQGLEFLIYFQGNSAPDKSGLPSDRFSAERTGGSVSTLTIQRTQQEDSAVYLCASSLTTGGVGEAFFGQGTRLTVV.

This clone appeared a single time. The V gene is TRBV6-5, the J gene TRBJ1-4, with D unresolved. Germline CDR1 and CDR2: MNHEY and SVGAGI. CDR3 length: 15 amino acids. Between the trimmed V and J ends, which lost 5 bases and 7 bases, there was a span of 17 bases. The CDR3: CASSGRGSRGEKLFF. Written as DNA, the CDR3 is TGTGCCAGCAGTGGTCGGGGTTCCCGAGGTGAAAAACTGTTTTTT.

This clone appeared once. The chain carries TRBV27 and TRBJ2-1; possible D gene TRBD2, 6 bases. V was pared by 7 bases and J by 3 bases, with 16 bases between. Germline CDR1 reads MNHEY; CDR2 reads SMNVEV (reference sequence). This CDR3 region has 15 residues. The CDR3 region has the DNA TGTGCCAGCACCTCTGACGGGAGAGACTACAATGAGCAGTTCTTC. Translating gives CASTSDGRDYNEQFF.

The chain links TRBV6-5 to TRBJ1-4; possible D gene TRBD1, 5 bases. This CDR3 has 15 residues. Germline lookup yields CDR1 MNHEY and CDR2 SVGAGI. Deletions cut 2 bases from V and 7 bases from J, with 14 bases between. CDR3 sequence (DNA): TGTGCCAGCAGTTACCGAGGGGTTGAGGGTGAAAAACTGTTTTTT. This translates into CASSYRGVEGEKLFF.

CDR3: CASSQVVVGNQPQHF. The CDR3 nucleotides are TGCGCCAGCAGCCAAGTGGTTGTTGGGAATCAGCCCCAGCATTTT. J is TRBJ1-5 and V is TRBV4-1; D unclear. The CDR3 is 15 amino acids. Germline CDR1 is MGHRA and CDR2 is YSYEKL. V was trimmed by 1 base and J by 4 bases, leaving 11 bases between them.

The chain recombines TRBV30 with TRBJ2-2, with D perhaps matching TRBD1 (5 bases). Trimming cost V 3 bases and J 6 bases, with 17 bases left between them. CDR3 length equals 15 residues. CDR1 is GTSNPN and CDR2 is SVGIG in the germline V gene (reference sequence). The CDR3 spells CAWRSQGPLPGELFF. CDR3 coding DNA: TGTGCCTGGAGGTCCCAGGGCCCCCTCCCCGGGGAGCTGTTTTTT.

This chain links TRBV11-3 with TRBJ1-1; tentatively, D is TRBD1 (5 bases). Per the germline V gene, CDR1 is SGHNT and CDR2 is YENEEA. The CDR3 totals 14 residues. Trimming took off 1 base at V and 7 bases at J, with 13 bases between the two ends. The CDR3 DNA sequence: TGTGCCAGCAGCTTAGTCGGAGGGGATGTTGAAGCTTTCTTT. This encodes CASSLVGGDVEAFF. The complete variable domain, with remaining parts taken from reference TRBV11-3 and TRBJ1-1, reads EAGVVQSPRYKIIEKKQPVAFWCNPISGHNTLYWYLQNLGQGPELLIRYENEEAVDDSQLPKDRFSAERLKGVDSTLKIQPAELGDSAVYLCASSLVGGDVEAFFGQGTRLTVV.

This chain connects TRBV21-1 to TRBJ1-1; no check of the table's D call, TRBD1, against the DNA was made. TRBV21-1 is marked as a pseudogene. The CDR3 consists of 15 residues. The CDR3 sequence: CASSKTAGDENEAFF. Here the CDR3 DNA reads TGTGCCAGCAGCAAAACGGCAGGGGACGAGAACGAAGCTTTCTTT.

V gene TRBV6-6 combines with J gene TRBJ1-4, with D possibly being TRBD1 (6 bases). The V end was cut by 0 bases, the J end by 6 bases, with 14 bases between. The CDR3 covers 16 residues. CDR1 is MNHNY, CDR2 SVGAGI, per germline (reference sequence). The CDR3 reads CASSYSRGHGDEKLFF. DNA for the CDR3: TGTGCCAGCAGTTACTCGAGGGGACACGGAGATGAAAAACTGTTTTTT.

This clone has just one count. The chain joins TRBV4-3 to TRBJ2-4; 8 bases fit TRBD1. The germline CDR1 and CDR2 sequences are LGHNA and YSLEER. The V segment lost 0 bases and the J segment 0 bases; nucleotides outside the gene matches: 7. The CDR3 length is 18 residues. CDR3 loop: CASSQDGAGGRAKNIQYF. CDR3 DNA: TGCGCCAGCAGCCAAGATGGGGCAGGGGGCAGAGCCAAAAACATTCAGTACTTC.

The rearrangement links TRBV10-2 to TRBJ2-2, with 7 bases that match TRBD2. The germline V gene encodes CDR1 WSHSY and CDR2 SAAADI. The CDR3 covers 15 residues. V was pared by 7 bases and J by 1 base, with 6 bases of the junction left unmatched. The CDR3 here is CASTQLALNTGELFF. Here the CDR3 DNA reads TGCGCCAGCACTCAACTAGCGCTGAACACCGGGGAGCTGTTTTTT.

This clone was seen once. The J gene is TRBJ2-5, the V gene TRBV11-2; possibly TRBD2 for D (6 bases). The CDR3 is 13 amino acids. Trimming cost V 5 bases and J 3 bases, with 10 bases left between them. Germline loops: CDR1 SGHAT, CDR2 FQNNGV. Written as DNA, the CDR3 is TGTGCCAGCAGCCGGGGACTGGAAGAGACCCAGTACTTC. It yields the protein CASSRGLEETQYF.

The V and J genes are TRBV29-1 and TRBJ1-5; TRBD1 matches 10 bases. Germline lookup yields CDR1 SQVTM and CDR2 ANQGSEA. V was clipped by 7 bases and J by 6 bases; unmatched bases: 6. The CDR3 sequence is 13 residues long. CDR3 sequence: CSAGDRGGQPQHF. CDR3 in DNA: TGCAGCGCCGGGGACAGGGGCGGTCAGCCCCAGCATTTT.

The V gene is TRBV5-1, the J gene TRBJ2-1; D is possibly TRBD2 (6 bases). The germline gives CDR1 SGHRS, CDR2 YFSETQ. The CDR3 loop spans 14 amino acids. The V and J ends lost 4 bases and 4 bases respectively, with 12 bases between them. CDR3 amino acids: CASSGGTSYNEQFF. CDR3 nucleotide sequence: TGCGCCAGCAGCGGCGGGACTTCTTACAATGAGCAGTTCTTC.

The chain is built from TRBV7-2 and TRBJ1-3; tentatively, D is TRBD1 (5 bases). Trimming took off 2 bases at V and 0 bases at J, with 14 bases between the two ends. Looked up from germline, CDR1 is SGHTA and CDR2 is FQGNSA. The length of the CDR3 is 17 residues. The CDR3 nucleotides are TGTGCCAGCAGCTTACCGGGGAAAGGGGTCTCTGGAAACACCATATATTTT. Its translation: CASSLPGKGVSGNTIYF.

On this clone: No DNA is shown, since the ends of the CDR3 on it are uncertain; the CDR3 is the one TCRdb lists. CDR3 sequence: CASSTSGQVTDTQYF. The chain employs TRBV11-2 and TRBJ2-3; the table's D call, TRBD1, was not checked against the DNA. The CDR3 is made up of 15 amino acids, end residues included. Germline CDR1 and CDR2: SGHAT and FQNNGV.

The chain recombines TRBV7-2 with TRBJ2-5; a weak D match, TRBD2 (6 bases). CDR3 length: 14 residues. Trimming stripped 5 bases from V and 1 base from J, with 11 bases between. Looked up from germline, CDR1 is SGHTA and CDR2 is FQGNSA. DNA for the CDR3: TGTGCCAGCAGCCTCTCGGGACTCCAAGAGACCCAGTACTTC. Encoded protein: CASSLSGLQETQYF.

The chain links TRBV7-2 to TRBJ2-5; D is undetermined. Germline CDR1 SGHTA, CDR2 FQGNSA. The CDR3 contains 15 residues. Deletions cut 3 bases from V and 2 bases from J, with 13 bases between. The CDR3 protein is CASSFGFTVQETQYF. DNA of the CDR3: TGTGCCAGCAGCTTTGGGTTCACAGTTCAAGAGACCCAGTACTTC.

The V gene is TRBV19, the J gene TRBJ2-5, with 7 bases lining up with TRBD1. The J call may be faulty, since TRBJ2-7 better matches the DNA end. The CDR3 has 15 residues. The germline V gene encodes CDR1 LNHDA and CDR2 SQIVND (reference sequence). The CDR3 spells CASSPTGQARGEQYF. The CDR3 coding sequence is TGTGCCAGTAGTCCTACAGGACAGGCAAGGGGCGAGCAGTACTTC.

The rearrangement links TRBV2 to TRBJ1-1; the D is unclear. Trimming took off 3 bases at V and 11 bases at J, with 13 bases between the two ends. Germline V gives CDR1 SNHLY, CDR2 FYNNEI. CDR3 length: 12 amino acids. CDR3 loop: CASSDRRPEAFF. The CDR3 nucleotides read TGTGCCAGCAGTGACCGACGGCCCGAGGCTTTCTTT.

This rearrangement joins TRBV6-1 to TRBJ1-5, with D maybe TRBD1 (5 bases). CDR1 and CDR2 (germline): MNHNS, SASEGT. With 5 bases removed from V and 4 bases from J, the gap between germline ends came to 12 bases. This CDR3 is 14 amino acids long. The DNA for the CDR3 is TGTGCCAGCAGTCTCACAAGGGGTAATCAGCCCCAGCATTTT. This translates into CASSLTRGNQPQHF.

This clone was seen a few times. The chain combines TRBV12-5 with TRBJ2-5; D is ambiguous. Germline CDR1 LGHNT, CDR2 FRNRAP. Between the trimmed V and J ends, which lost 2 bases and 0 bases, there was a span of 7 bases. This CDR3 has 14 residues. In nucleotides, the CDR3 is TGTGCTAGTGGTTTGTCTTCCCACCAAGAGACCCAGTACTTC. Translated: CASGLSSHQETQYF.